The rows below give T cell receptor beta chains drawn from one sample of a study of T cells in narcolepsy. Sequencing used immunoSEQ multiplex PCR; TCRdb keeps in-frame clones, though not all of them. The sample has roughly 35,000 clones; about 85% are singletons. Sequencing input: memory (CD45RA-) CD4+ T cells from blood. These receptors came from a human donor in good health. Both conserved end residues are part of each CDR3. D genes are given only for firm matches. Some rows mark clone size as missing; the rest say once, few, many or name a class of expanded clone.

D: TRBD1
J: TRBJ1-2
size: few
V: TRBV5-1
DNA: TGCGCCAGCAGGGCCGGGACAGGGGGCCTAAACTATGGCTACACCTTC
CDR3: CASRAGTGGLNYGYTF

D: .
J: TRBJ2-7
size: .
V: TRBV2
DNA: TGTGCCAGCAGTGCCGGGGGACGCTACGAGCAGTACTTC
CDR3: CASSAGGRYEQYF

D: .
J: TRBJ2-7
size: .
V: TRBV11-2
DNA: TGTGCCAGCAGCTCCCTCCCCTTCCGGCCTCCCTACGAGCAGTACTTC
CDR3: CASSSLPFRPPYEQYF

D: TRBD1
J: TRBJ2-1
size: .
V: TRBV11-3
DNA: TGTGCCAGCAGCTTAGAGTCCCCAGGGGGCAATGAGCAGTTCTTC
CDR3: CASSLESPGGNEQFF

D: TRBD2
J: TRBJ2-1
size: once
V: TRBV11-2
DNA: TGTGCCAGCAGCTTAGTAGCGGGAGGGCCAGGTGAGCAGTTCTTC
CDR3: CASSLVAGGPGEQFF

D: .
J: TRBJ2-1
size: .
V: TRBV7-3
DNA: TGTGCCAGCAGCTTAAAAAATGAGCAGTTCTTC
CDR3: CASSLKNEQFF

D: .
J: TRBJ2-2
size: .
V: TRBV18
DNA: TGTGCCAGCTCACCAAATGGCGGCTCGAACACCGGGGAGCTGTTTTTT
CDR3: CASSPNGGSNTGELFF

D: .
J: TRBJ2-3
size: .
V: TRBV7-2
DNA: TGTGCCAGCACCCGGGGGGGACAGCACACAGATACGCAGTATTTT
CDR3: CASTRGGQHTDTQYF

D: .
J: TRBJ2-7
size: .
V: TRBV6-6
DNA: TGTGCCAGCAGTCAATCACCCTCCTACGAGCAGTACTTC
CDR3: CASSQSPSYEQYF

D: .
J: TRBJ2-1
size: .
V: TRBV9
DNA: TGTGCCAGCAGCGCTGGAGCGGGGCAGGGGTACAATGAGCAGTTCTTC
CDR3: CASSAGAGQGYNEQFF

D: .
J: TRBJ2-7
size: .
V: TRBV7-2
DNA: TGTGCCAGCAGCTCCCCGATCCTACTCTACGAGCAGTACTTC
CDR3: CASSSPILLYEQYF

D: TRBD2
J: TRBJ2-1
size: .
V: TRBV7-9
DNA: TGTGCCAGCAGCTTAGTGACTAGCGGGGGGGTCAATGAGCAGTTCTTC
CDR3: CASSLVTSGGVNEQFF

D: .
J: TRBJ1-2
size: .
V: TRBV2
DNA: TGTGCCAGCAGTGGTCTCCGGGGCTACACCTTC
CDR3: CASSGLRGYTF

D: TRBD1
J: TRBJ1-1
size: few
V: TRBV6-5
DNA: TGTGCCAGCAGTTACTCAGTTACAGGGGCCACTGAAGCTTTCTTT
CDR3: CASSYSVTGATEAFF

D: .
J: TRBJ2-2
size: .
V: TRBV2
DNA: TGTGCCAGCAGTGAAGCTACATGGACGAGTGAGCTGTTTTTT
CDR3: CASSEATWTSELFF

D: TRBD2
J: TRBJ2-1
size: few
V: TRBV4-1
DNA: TGCGCCAGCAGCCAAGTACCCGGGACTAGCGGGAGTATACTCTACAATGAGCAGTTCTTC
CDR3: CASSQVPGTSGSILYNEQFF

D: TRBD1
J: TRBJ2-1
size: .
V: TRBV7-9
DNA: TGTGCCAGCACCTTGCGGACAGGGACCTACAATGAGCAGTTCTTC
CDR3: CASTLRTGTYNEQFF

D: .
J: TRBJ2-1
size: .
V: TRBV10-3
DNA: TGTGCCATCAGTGATGGAGGTTTCTCCTACAATGAGCAGTTCTTC
CDR3: CAISDGGFSYNEQFF

D: .
J: TRBJ1-1
size: .
V: TRBV6-5
DNA: TGTGCCAGCAGTTACACAGTATACACTGAAGCTTTCTTT
CDR3: CASSYTVYTEAFF

D: TRBD2
J: TRBJ2-1
size: .
V: TRBV4-1
DNA: TGCGCCAGCAGCCCTTACGGGGGGGGGAGCTCCTACAATGAGCAGTTCTTC
CDR3: CASSPYGGGSSYNEQFF

D: TRBD2
J: TRBJ2-7
size: few
V: TRBV14
DNA: TGTGCCAGCAGCCACCTGACTAGCGCCTACGAGCAGTACTTC
CDR3: CASSHLTSAYEQYF

D: .
J: TRBJ2-7
size: .
V: TRBV4-2
DNA: TGTGCCAGCAGCCAAGGGACGTATGGATCCTACGAGCAGTACTTC
CDR3: CASSQGTYGSYEQYF

D: .
J: TRBJ2-5
size: .
V: TRBV7-2
DNA: TGTGCCAGCAGCCGCCGGGACGAGCAAGAGACCCAGTACTTC
CDR3: CASSRRDEQETQYF

D: TRBD2
J: TRBJ2-5
size: .
V: TRBV9
DNA: TGTGCCAGCAGCGTAGCGTCCCTAGCGGCACAAGAGACCCAGTACTTC
CDR3: CASSVASLAAQETQYF

D: TRBD2
J: TRBJ2-7
size: .
V: TRBV5-5
DNA: TGTGCCAGCAGCTCCCGTTTTGGGGGGGGCTACGAGCAGTACTTC
CDR3: CASSSRFGGGYEQYF

D: .
J: TRBJ2-7
size: .
V: TRBV4-1
DNA: TGCGCCAGCAGCCAACTCCCTAGAAATATGAGCTACGAGCAGTACTTC
CDR3: CASSQLPRNMSYEQYF

D: TRBD2
J: TRBJ2-1
size: .
V: TRBV5-1
DNA: TGCGCCAGCACCTTGATGAGCGGGGGCTACTACAATGAGCAGTTCTTC
CDR3: CASTLMSGGYYNEQFF

D: .
J: TRBJ1-1
size: .
V: TRBV5-1
DNA: TGCGCCAGCAGCGACAGGCCGAACACTGAAGCTTTCTTT
CDR3: CASSDRPNTEAFF

D: .
J: TRBJ1-3
size: .
V: TRBV6-5
DNA: TGTGCCAGCAGCCGTCTATCGTCTGGAAACACCATATATTTT
CDR3: CASSRLSSGNTIYF

D: .
J: TRBJ1-5
size: once
V: TRBV28
DNA: TGTGCCAGCACCCTGGGGGGCAACAATCAGCCCCAGCATTTT
CDR3: CASTLGGNNQPQHF

D: .
J: TRBJ2-7
size: once
V: TRBV12-5
DNA: TGTGCTCCCCGACTACAGGACCCCTACGAGCAGTACTTC
CDR3: CAPRLQDPYEQYF

D: .
J: TRBJ1-2
size: .
V: TRBV10-1
DNA: TGCGCCAGCAGTGCCTCCGAACAGACGGGCTATGGCTACACCTTC
CDR3: CASSASEQTGYGYTF

D: .
J: TRBJ2-7
size: .
V: TRBV28
DNA: TGTGCCAGCAGTATGACCTACGAGCAGTACTTC
CDR3: CASSMTYEQYF

D: TRBD1
J: TRBJ2-7
size: .
V: TRBV6-5
DNA: TGTGCCAGCAGTTACTCCGGGACAGGGACCGAGCAGTACTTC
CDR3: CASSYSGTGTEQYF

D: .
J: TRBJ1-6
size: .
V: TRBV6-1
DNA: TGTGCCAGCAGGATAGGGCAGGAGGGTTCACCCCTCCACTTT
CDR3: CASRIGQEGSPLHF

D: TRBD2
J: TRBJ2-4
size: few
V: TRBV10-1
DNA: TGCGCCAGCAGTGAGTCGACGGGGGGCATTCAGTACTTC
CDR3: CASSESTGGIQYF

D: TRBD1
J: TRBJ1-6
size: .
V: TRBV7-9
DNA: TGCGCCAGCAGCCAAGACAGGGGTAATTCACCCCTCCACTTT
CDR3: CASSQDRGNSPLHF

D: TRBD1
J: TRBJ1-6
size: few
V: TRBV30
DNA: TGTGCCTGCAGGGGGTCCAATAATTCACCCCTCCACTTT
CDR3: CACRGSNNSPLHF

D: .
J: TRBJ2-2
size: .
V: TRBV5-4
DNA: TGTGCCAGCAGCCCTCGACGTTCTGGGAACACCGGGGAGCTGTTTTTT
CDR3: CASSPRRSGNTGELFF

D: TRBD1
J: TRBJ2-1
size: .
V: TRBV7-2
DNA: TGTGCCAGCAGCCCGGACAGGGGGAGCTACAATGAGCAGTTCTTC
CDR3: CASSPDRGSYNEQFF

D: TRBD1
J: TRBJ1-1
size: .
V: TRBV9
DNA: TGTGCCAGCAGCCGAGACAGGGGGAACACTGAAGCTTTCTTT
CDR3: CASSRDRGNTEAFF

D: .
J: TRBJ2-7
size: .
V: TRBV6-1
DNA: TGTGCCAGCGGGTTAGGGAGCTTTTACGAGCAGTACTTC
CDR3: CASGLGSFYEQYF

D: .
J: TRBJ2-7
size: .
V: TRBV11-2
DNA: TGTGCCAGCCAGAGGGGCCCATGGGACGAGCAGTACTTC
CDR3: CASQRGPWDEQYF

D: .
J: TRBJ1-5
size: .
V: TRBV19
DNA: TGTGCCAGTAGTTCCGGGTCCGACCAGCCCCAGCATTTT
CDR3: CASSSGSDQPQHF

D: .
J: TRBJ1-3
size: .
V: TRBV27
DNA: TGTGCCAGCAGTTTCCGCGGTGGCTCTGGAAACACCATATATTTT
CDR3: CASSFRGGSGNTIYF

D: .
J: TRBJ2-7
size: .
V: TRBV6-1
DNA: TGTGCCAGCACACAGGCCAACGAGCAGTACTTC
CDR3: CASTQANEQYF

D: .
J: TRBJ1-1
size: .
V: TRBV28
DNA: TGTGCCAGCAGTGCCCGACGGAACACTGAAGCTTTCTTT
CDR3: CASSARRNTEAFF

D: .
J: TRBJ2-5
size: .
V: TRBV7-8
DNA: TGTGCCAGCAGCTTACAGGAGACCCAGTACTTC
CDR3: CASSLQETQYF

D: .
J: TRBJ2-7
size: .
V: TRBV10-2
DNA: TGCGCCAGCAGTACCCGGGGACGCGAGCAGTACTTC
CDR3: CASSTRGREQYF

D: .
J: TRBJ2-7
size: once
V: TRBV5-5
DNA: TGTGCCAGCGCAGGGGCTCCATTATCTCCCGAGCAGTACTTC
CDR3: CASAGAPLSPEQYF

D: .
J: TRBJ1-3
size: .
V: TRBV30
DNA: TGTGCCTGGAGGAAGGTAGGCGCAGGAAACACCATATATTTT
CDR3: CAWRKVGAGNTIYF

D: .
J: TRBJ1-1
size: .
V: TRBV5-6
DNA: TGTGCCAGCTCCCCAGGGAGGGGGAACACTGAAGCTTTCTTT
CDR3: CASSPGRGNTEAFF

D: .
J: TRBJ2-6
size: .
V: TRBV5-8
DNA: TGTGCCAGCAGCCGGGACGGAGCGTCTGGGGCCAACGTCCTGACTTTC
CDR3: CASSRDGASGANVLTF

D: .
J: TRBJ1-2
size: .
V: TRBV16
DNA: TGTGCCAGCAGCCAATCCGGGTCCCCAGCGGGCTACACCTTC
CDR3: CASSQSGSPAGYTF

D: .
J: TRBJ1-3
size: .
V: TRBV28
DNA: TGTGCCAGCAGTCTTGGGGGTAGCGGTTACACCATATATTTT
CDR3: CASSLGGSGYTIYF

D: .
J: TRBJ2-7
size: once
V: TRBV7-9
DNA: TGTGCCAGCAGTCTAACTGGAAGCTCTCGTAGCTCCTACGAGCAGTACTTC
CDR3: CASSLTGSSRSSYEQYF

D: TRBD1
J: TRBJ1-4
size: .
V: TRBV6-6
DNA: TGTGCCAGCAGTGCCTCAGGGGGCTGGGGTGAAAAACTGTTTTTT
CDR3: CASSASGGWGEKLFF

D: TRBD1
J: TRBJ2-1
size: .
V: TRBV10-1
DNA: TGCGCCAGCAGTGCCCGACAGGGGGTCTACAATGAGCAGTTCTTC
CDR3: CASSARQGVYNEQFF

D: .
J: TRBJ1-5
size: .
V: TRBV4-1
DNA: TGCGCCAGCAGCCAAGTGCCGGGACGGACTAATCAGCCCCAGCATTTT
CDR3: CASSQVPGRTNQPQHF